This T cell receptor beta chain stems from a study of blood T cell repertoires in COVID-19. Looking at the study overall: Sample material is recorded as cDNA or gDNA derived from T cells, B-cell-depleted T cells, or PBMCs.

The participants were between about 18 and 90 years old and came from under 25 US areas. Cohort placement rested on clinical history that participants reported themselves. The germline V gene has CDR1 MGHRA and CDR2 YSYEKL. The CDR3 totals 17 residues. V was trimmed by 8 bases and J by 4 bases, leaving 24 bases between them. In the source study's methods: Cell counts per sample came from amplifying reference gene primers. Sequenced by immunoSEQ multiplex PCR; TCRdb stores in-frame clones only, minus some. V and J calls and clone size are as listed in that table; D and trimming were resolved from the DNA. The repertoire holds fewer than 400,000 clones, with approximately 83% as singletons.

The genes are TRBV4-1 and TRBJ1-3, with D possibly matching TRBD1 (6 bases). This sequence originates from a man younger than 45 who had recovered from COVID-19. Sequenced input: PBMCs or T cells enriched from blood (not recorded which). This chain's CDR3 is CASGGGQGSVSGNTIYF. The DNA for the CDR3 is TGCGCCAGCGGGGGGGGCCAGGGGTCGGTTTCCGGAAACACCATATATTTT.